The 26 T cell receptor beta chains below all came from one sample that was sequenced in a study of regulatory T cells in long-lasting Graves disease. The sample's time point: newly diagnosed GD, antithyroid drugs for less than 3 months. Extracted PBMC RNA gave rise to the TCR library. Building of the TCR beta libraries involved iRepertoire HTBI primers and Arm-PCR of CDR3 regions. TCRdb itself ran the multiplex PCR reads through MiXCR, one entry per CDR3 protein. The table shows some 220,000 distinct CDR3 sequences, with roughly a fifth occurring only once. In addition, the sample was reused for a study of T cells in Graves' hyperthyroidism and ophthalmopathy.

The sequences come from peripheral blood mononuclear cells (PBMCs), collected at new diagnosis, from a patient treated with antithyroid drugs. The source is a young woman with Graves disease.

This clonotype was seen ten or more times. This sequence joins TRBV30 and TRBJ1-5; 7 bases align to TRBD1. CDR1 and CDR2 (germline): GTSNPN, SVGIG (reference sequence). V lost 1 base to trimming and J lost 0 bases; unmatched junction nucleotides: 3. The CDR3 length is 15 residues. The CDR3 coding sequence is TGTGCCTGGAGTGAACAGGGGTATAGCAATCAGCCCCAGCATTTT. This encodes CAWSEQGYSNQPQHF.

There are many counts of this clonotype. The J gene is TRBJ1-1, the V gene TRBV11-3; D ambiguous. V was trimmed by 2 bases and J by 1 base, leaving 11 bases between them. CDR1 SGHNT and CDR2 YENEEA come from the germline V gene. The CDR3 has 15 amino acids. The CDR3 here is CASSLLRGRNTEAFF. CDR3 sequence (DNA): TGTGCCAGCAGCTTATTGAGAGGGAGGAACACTGAAGCTTTCTTT.

This clonotype was recorded a few times. The CDR3: CASSYSKQSLFF. CDR3 nucleotide sequence: TGTGCCAGCAGTTACTCGAAACAATCACTGTTTTTT. V usage is TRBV6-2 or TRBV6-3 and J usage is TRBJ1-4; no definite D call. Trimming left V 0 bases short and J 13 bases short, with 9 bases between. Germline V gene data show CDR1 as MNHEY and CDR2 as SVGEGT. The CDR3 contains 12 residues.

Many counts were recorded for this clonotype. The chain combines TRBV13 with TRBJ2-1; the D is unclear. Germline V gene sequence: CDR1 PRHDT, CDR2 FYEKMQ (reference sequence). This CDR3 region has 13 residues. V gave up 6 bases and J gave up 4 bases, with 10 bases separating them. This CDR3 is CASRRLPYNEQFF. The CDR3 DNA reads TGTGCCAGCAGGCGACTTCCATACAATGAGCAGTTCTTC.

In this sample, this clonotype turned up many times. The chain links TRBV7-9 to TRBJ1-1; D is unclear. Per germline, CDR1 SEHNR and CDR2 FQNEAQ (reference sequence). This CDR3 contains 12 residues. The V end lost 1 base, the J end lost 6 bases, and 6 bases lay between the germline ends. This chain's CDR3 is CASSLVRAEAFF. The CDR3 DNA sequence: TGTGCCAGCAGCTTAGTTCGCGCTGAAGCTTTCTTT.

This clonotype was found many times. This sequence joins TRBV3-1 and TRBJ1-4; D not resolved. The length of the CDR3 is 11 residues. The ends were cut back, 4 bases at V and 8 bases at J, with 5 bases in the middle. Germline CDR1 is LGHDT and CDR2 is YNNKEL (reference sequence). CDR3 bases: TGTGCCAGCAGCCGGGCAGAAAAACTGTTTTTT. Its protein product is CASSRAEKLFF.

The chain couples TRBV25-1 to TRBJ1-2, with D possibly matching TRBD1 (6 bases). This CDR3 is built from 13 residues. V was shortened by 4 bases and J by 4 bases, with 10 bases between the two germline ends. Looked up from germline, CDR1 is MGHDK and CDR2 is SYGVNS. The CDR3 DNA follows: TGTGCCAGCAGTGTGACAGGTCGCTATGGCTACACCTTC. Protein: CASSVTGRYGYTF.

The gene calls are TRBV27 and TRBJ1-5; 7 nucleotides align to TRBD1. The ends lost 5 bases at V and 7 bases at J; junction bases unmatched: 11. The CDR3 covers 15 residues. Germline V CDR1 and CDR2: MNHEY, SMNVEV (reference sequence). CDR3 residues: CASSPWTGKDQPQHF. The CDR3 region has the DNA TGTGCCAGCAGTCCCTGGACAGGTAAAGACCAGCCCCAGCATTTT.

Points on this clonotype: A much more abundant neighbour one base away suggests this may be a read error. The V call is TRBV27, the J call TRBJ1-5; 7 bases line up with TRBD1. The CDR3 covers 15 residues. Germline lookup yields CDR1 MNHEY and CDR2 SMNVEV (reference sequence). The junction had 8 bases not matched to a gene; V was cut back by 4 bases and J by 5 bases. The CDR3 DNA is TGTGCCAGCAGTTCGACAGGGCTTGGCGATCAGCCCCAGCATTTT. Protein sequence: CASSSTGLGDQPQHF.

Notes on this clonotype: This is likely an artifact of a read error, given a far larger clone one base away. V and J are TRBV7-3 and TRBJ1-5, with D perhaps TRBD1 (5 bases). Looked up from germline, CDR1 is SGHTA and CDR2 is FQGTGA. There are 15 residues in the CDR3. V gave up 5 bases and J gave up 2 bases, with 13 bases separating them. CDR3 coding DNA: TGTGCCAGCAGCCCCGAGGGCAGGGGCAATCAGCCCCAGCATTTT. Its protein product is CASSPEGRGNQPQHF.

Worth noting for this clonotype: A far larger clone is only one base removed, so a read error is likely. The genes are TRBV27 and TRBJ1-1; 9 bases are a match to TRBD1. V trimming: 6 bases; J trimming: 3 bases; junction bases outside the gene matches: 14. The germline V gene encodes CDR1 MNHEY and CDR2 SMNVEV (reference sequence). The CDR3 extends over 17 amino acids. The CDR3 loop is CASSPGQGRIRDTEAFF. The CDR3 nucleotides are TGTGCCAGCAGCCCTGGACAGGGGAGGATTCGGGACACTGAAGCTTTCTTT.

In this sample, this clonotype turned up many times. V is TRBV20-1 and J is TRBJ2-3; weak D call: TRBD2 (6 bases). The CDR3 extends over 18 amino acids. Between the trimmed V and J ends, which lost 3 bases and 2 bases, there was a span of 24 bases. CDR1 and CDR2 (germline): DFQATT, SNEGSKA (reference sequence). The CDR3 loop is CSASKEGTTRRNTDTQYF. CDR3 DNA sequence: TGCAGTGCTAGTAAGGAGGGCACGACCCGACGGAACACAGATACGCAGTATTTT.

This clonotype was seen many times. This rearrangement joins TRBV28 to TRBJ2-1; 8 nucleotides match TRBD2. Germline V CDR1 and CDR2: MDHEN, SYDVKM. This CDR3 is 17 amino acids long. V shed 1 base, J shed 7 bases, and the junction held 12 bases outside the gene matches. The CDR3 protein is CASSLSPWGLVTNEQFF. CDR3 sequence (DNA): TGTGCCAGCAGTTTATCCCCCTGGGGACTAGTCACTAATGAGCAGTTCTTC.

Many counts were recorded for this clonotype. The CDR3 loop is CATFYGYGHEQYF. The CDR3 bases are TGTGCCACGTTCTACGGATATGGCCACGAGCAGTACTTC. The rearrangement links TRBV10-3 to TRBJ2-7, with no clear D. CDR3 length: 13 amino acids. V was pared by 10 bases and J by 5 bases, with 18 bases between. From germline, CDR1 is ENHRY and CDR2 SYGVKD.

This clonotype was picked up many times. The chain links TRBV11-3 to TRBJ2-2; D is unclear. Germline CDR1 is SGHNT and CDR2 is YENEEA. Deletions cut 1 base from V and 5 bases from J, with 2 bases between. The CDR3 runs to 12 residues. The CDR3 nucleotides are TGTGCCAGCAGCTTAGTGACCGGGGAGCTGTTTTTT. Translated, it gives CASSLVTGELFF.

This clonotype was recorded at least ten times. This sequence joins TRBV2 and TRBJ2-7, with D possibly being TRBD2 (7 bases). The CDR3 extends over 15 amino acids. Germline CDR1 is SNHLY and CDR2 is FYNNEI. V lost 3 bases, J lost 5 bases, and 17 bases lay in between. DNA of the CDR3: TGTGCCAGCAGTGAGGAGGGGGGGGGACCCCACGAGCAGTACTTC. This gives the protein CASSEEGGGPHEQYF.

The V gene is TRBV5-1, the J gene TRBJ2-7, with 8 bases matching TRBD2. The CDR3 has 19 residues. Germline CDR1 is SGHRS and CDR2 is YFSETQ. V was clipped by 0 bases and J by 5 bases; unmatched bases: 19. CDR3 in amino acids: CASSLGRRGASSLAHEQYF. Here the CDR3 DNA reads TGCGCCAGCAGCTTGGGGCGGCGGGGGGCGAGTAGCCTCGCGCACGAGCAGTACTTC. The full variable domain, in which reference TRBV5-1 and TRBJ2-7 provide the parts outside the CDR3, is KAGVTQTPRYLIKTRGQQVTLSCSPISGHRSVSWYQQTPGQGLQFLFEYFSETQRNKGNFPGRFSGRQFSNSRSEMNVSTLELGDSALYLCASSLGRRGASSLAHEQYFGPGTRLTVT.

The sample holds a few counts of this clonotype. The chain links TRBV5-8 to TRBJ2-1; D not certain. V was cut by 4 bases and J by 4 bases, with 15 bases left in between. CDR1 and CDR2 (germline): SGHTS, YDEGEE. This CDR3 contains 15 residues. CDR3 residues: CASSPGSIQYNEQFF. CDR3 nucleotides: TGTGCCAGCAGCCCCGGTTCCATCCAATACAATGAGCAGTTCTTC.

A note on this clonotype: This likely traces to a read error, being one base from a far larger clone. Lacking the conserved final phenylalanine or tryptophan, this CDR3 likely reflects a read error. This chain connects TRBV2 to TRBJ2-5; maybe TRBD1 (5 bases). V was trimmed by 5 bases and J by 7 bases, leaving 20 bases between them. The CDR3 is 15 amino acids. CDR1 is SNHLY and CDR2 is FYNNEI in the germline V gene. The CDR3 loop reads CASSLTGSRPGTQYL. As DNA, the CDR3 is TGTGCCAGCAGTTTAACAGGATCCCGGCCGGGGACCCAGTACCTC.

The gene calls are TRBV20-1 and TRBJ2-6; tentative D call: TRBD2 (5 bases). The germline CDR1 and CDR2 sequences are DFQATT and SNEGSKA (reference sequence). This CDR3 has 19 amino acids. The V gene lost 2 bases and the J gene lost 0 bases, with 20 bases spanning the gap. The CDR3 coding sequence is TGCAGTGCTAGATTTCGCCAATTAAGCGCGGGCTCTGGGGCCAACGTCCTGACTTTC. Amino acid sequence: CSARFRQLSAGSGANVLTF.

In its sample, this clonotype was seen many times. CDR3 in amino acids: CASSSWTGRSTGELFF. In nucleotides, the CDR3 is TGTGCCAGCAGCTCCTGGACAGGGCGGAGCACCGGGGAGCTGTTTTTT. This sequence joins TRBV11-2 and TRBJ2-2; 8 positions match TRBD1. Germline trimming cut 4 bases from V and 4 bases from J; bases unmatched to any gene: 8. The CDR3 totals 16 residues. Germline CDR1 is SGHAT and CDR2 is FQNNGV. The complete variable domain, with remaining parts taken from reference TRBV11-2 and TRBJ2-2, reads EAGVAQSPRYKIIEKRQSVAFWCNPISGHATLYWYQQILGQGPKLLIQFQNNGVVDDSQLPKDRFSAERLKGVDSTLKIQPAKLEDSAVYLCASSSWTGRSTGELFFGEGSRLTVL.

This clonotype was counted ten times or more. The chain has TRBV6-5 and TRBJ1-5; unclear D gene. This CDR3 comprises 13 residues. CDR1 MNHEY and CDR2 SVGAGI come from the germline V gene. The ends were cut back, 2 bases at V and 1 base at J, with 3 bases in the middle. The CDR3 sequence is CASSYGSNQPQHF. CDR3 in DNA: TGTGCCAGCAGTTACGGCAGCAATCAGCCCCAGCATTTT.

This clonotype showed up many times. The chain carries TRBV7-9 and TRBJ1-1; 9 bases line up with TRBD1. Germline CDR1 SEHNR, CDR2 FQNEAQ (reference sequence). This CDR3 contains 17 residues. V lost 3 bases and J lost 3; bases outside the gene matches: 11. The CDR3 DNA is TGTGCCAGCAGCTTGGGACAGGGAGGAAGAGGAGACACTGAAGCTTTCTTT. Residues: CASSLGQGGRGDTEAFF.

This clonotype was observed many times. The gene calls are TRBV27 and TRBJ1-6, with D unclear. Germline CDR1 reads MNHEY; CDR2 reads SMNVEV (reference sequence). The length of the CDR3 is 14 residues. With 6 bases removed from V and 3 bases from J, the gap between germline ends came to 9 bases. The CDR3 reads CASREHRYNSPLHF. DNA of the CDR3: TGTGCCAGCAGGGAACACCGCTATAATTCACCCCTCCACTTT.

This clonotype was seen at least ten times. The V call is TRBV28, the J call TRBJ1-2, with D tentatively TRBD1 (6 bases). CDR1 is MDHEN and CDR2 is SYDVKM in the germline V gene. V dropped 6 bases and J dropped 8 bases, with 19 bases sitting between them. There are 14 residues in the CDR3. This CDR3 reads CASSRRQAIWGYTF. CDR3 DNA: TGTGCCAGCAGCCGCAGACAGGCCATATGGGGCTACACCTTC.

In its sample, this clonotype was seen many times. The chain combines TRBV2 with TRBJ1-1, with unresolved D. CDR3 length: 15 amino acids. The ends were cut back, 5 bases at V and 0 bases at J, with 13 bases in the middle. CDR1 and CDR2 (germline): SNHLY, FYNNEI. The CDR3 loop reads CASSPSKLMNTEAFF. CDR3 nucleotide sequence: TGTGCCAGCAGTCCGTCGAAGCTCATGAACACTGAAGCTTTCTTT.